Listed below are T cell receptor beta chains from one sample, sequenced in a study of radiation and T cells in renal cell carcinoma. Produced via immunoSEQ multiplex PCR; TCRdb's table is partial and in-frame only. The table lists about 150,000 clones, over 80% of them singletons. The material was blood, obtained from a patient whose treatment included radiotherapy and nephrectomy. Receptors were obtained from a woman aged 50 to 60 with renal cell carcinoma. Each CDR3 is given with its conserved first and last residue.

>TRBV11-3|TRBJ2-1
CASSSLAGGGEQFF
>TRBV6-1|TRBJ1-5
CASSDDRGGNQPQHF
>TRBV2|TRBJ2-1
CASSEALLVSGGAMYEQFF
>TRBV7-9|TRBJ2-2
CASSFTGPHGELFF
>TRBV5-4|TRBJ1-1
CASSRERRNTEAFF
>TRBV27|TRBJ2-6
CASSYSGTASGANVLTF
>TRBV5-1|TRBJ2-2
CASSSEAQGGTGELFF
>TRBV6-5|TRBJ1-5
CASSIGQGYQPQHF
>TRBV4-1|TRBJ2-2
CASSLSGGRTGELFF
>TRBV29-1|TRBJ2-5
CSARDDNQETQYF
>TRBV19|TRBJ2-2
CASSNPGQEFTGELFF
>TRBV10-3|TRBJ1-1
CAMSRDWNTEAFF
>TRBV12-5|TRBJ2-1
CASGLRLAGIFTYNEQFF
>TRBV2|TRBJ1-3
CASSGTRGRFGNTIYF
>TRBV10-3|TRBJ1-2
CAISAGRHPGYTF
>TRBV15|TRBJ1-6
CATSRDRGPSNSPLHF
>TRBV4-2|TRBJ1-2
CASSQDAGAGYGYTF
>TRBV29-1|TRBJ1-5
CSVRTGGDSNQPQHF
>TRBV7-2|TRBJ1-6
CASSLTGDSPLHF
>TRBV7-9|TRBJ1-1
CASSLEAGSTEAFF
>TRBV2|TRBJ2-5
CASRRGAEETQYF
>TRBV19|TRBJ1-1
CASRQGWYGTEAFF
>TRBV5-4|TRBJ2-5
CASSLAGAGETQYF
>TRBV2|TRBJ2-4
CASSYHGTALAKNIQYF
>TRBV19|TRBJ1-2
CASSSSRGWNYGYTF
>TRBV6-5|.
CASRRFEEGEQYF